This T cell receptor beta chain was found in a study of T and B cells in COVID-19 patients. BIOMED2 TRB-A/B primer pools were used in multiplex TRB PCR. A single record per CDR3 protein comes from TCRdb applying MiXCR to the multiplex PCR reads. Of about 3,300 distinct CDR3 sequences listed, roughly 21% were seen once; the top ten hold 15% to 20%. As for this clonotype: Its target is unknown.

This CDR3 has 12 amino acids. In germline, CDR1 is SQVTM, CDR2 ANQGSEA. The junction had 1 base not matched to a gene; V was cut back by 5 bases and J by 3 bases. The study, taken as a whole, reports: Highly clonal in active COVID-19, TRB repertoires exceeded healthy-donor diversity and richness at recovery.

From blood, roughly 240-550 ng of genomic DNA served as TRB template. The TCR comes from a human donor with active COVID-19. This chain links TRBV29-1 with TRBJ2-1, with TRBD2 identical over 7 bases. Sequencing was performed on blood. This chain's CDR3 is CSVSGDYNEQFF. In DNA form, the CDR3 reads TGCAGCGTTAGCGGGGACTACAATGAGCAGTTCTTC.